The 32 T cell receptor beta chains below all came from one sample that was sequenced in a study of blood T cell repertoires in COVID-19. Measured with immunoSEQ multiplex PCR; TCRdb has only the in-frame clones, and not every one. This table has about 170,000 clones, over 80% appearing once. Sequences were obtained from peripheral blood. The receptor source for this set is a woman aged 80 or older with COVID-19, enrolled during active disease.

This clone was detected a few times. V usage is TRBV21-1 and J usage is TRBJ2-7; the table's D call of TRBD1 was not tested on the DNA. TRBV21-1 is a pseudogene. CDR3 size: 15 residues. The CDR3 loop reads CASRRSVAVSYEQYF. CDR3 DNA: TGTGCCAGCAGAAGAAGTGTGGCAGTCTCCTACGAGCAGTACTTC.

The chain links TRBV5-1 to TRBJ1-6; 8 bases fit TRBD1. V shed 4 bases, J shed 7 bases, and the junction held 7 bases outside the gene matches. Germline-derived CDR1 and CDR2 are SGHRS and YFSETQ. CDR3 size: 15 residues. The CDR3 DNA follows: TGCGCCAGCAGCCCGAGGACAGGGACAAATTCACCCCTCCACTTT. Its translation is CASSPRTGTNSPLHF.

V usage is TRBV7-9 and J usage is TRBJ2-7; 8 bases align to TRBD2. The V gene's germline CDR1 is SEHNR and CDR2 FQNEAQ (reference sequence). Germline trimming cut 1 base from V and 2 bases from J; bases unmatched to any gene: 4. The CDR3 covers 15 residues. CDR3 nucleotide sequence: TGTGCCAGCAGCTTAGAAGGCGGGGGGACCTACGAGCAGTACTTC. This codes for CASSLEGGGTYEQYF.

The rearrangement links TRBV28 to TRBJ2-2, with TRBD2 matching over 12 bases. The CDR3 has 14 residues. Germline V gene data show CDR1 as MDHEN and CDR2 as SYDVKM. V gave up 8 bases and J gave up 9 bases; unmatched junction bases: 7. CDR3 nucleotides: TGTGCCAGCCGGGCTAGCGGGAGGGCCTGGGAGCTGTTTTTT. It translates to CASRASGRAWELFF.

The CDR3 DNA sequence: TGTGCCAGCACCTGGGACAGGGAAGGCAACACCATATATTTT. This translates into CASTWDREGNTIYF. V is TRBV6-5 and J is TRBJ1-3; 9 nucleotides align to TRBD1. The V gene end was trimmed by 7 bases and the J gene end by 7 bases; junction bases not matched to a gene: 8. Germline assignment: CDR1 MNHEY and CDR2 SVGAGI. This CDR3 region has 14 residues.

This rearrangement joins TRBV3-1 (or the pseudogene TRBV3-2) to TRBJ1-1; possible D gene TRBD1, 6 bases. The germline V gene has CDR1 LGHDT and CDR2 YNNKEL (reference sequence). The ends were cut back, 4 bases at V and 5 bases at J, with 14 bases in the middle. This CDR3 has 14 residues. The CDR3 loop reads CASSPEGGGTEAFF. For the CDR3, the DNA is TGTGCCAGCAGCCCGGAAGGGGGGGGGACTGAAGCTTTCTTT.

This chain joins TRBV4-1 and TRBJ2-5; 11 bases agree with TRBD2. CDR3 length: 18 amino acids. V was pared by 4 bases and J by 2 bases, with 12 bases of the junction left unmatched. Germline CDR1 is MGHRA and CDR2 is YSYEKL. The CDR3 region has the DNA TGCGCCAGCAGCCCCCGACTAGCGGGAACTAATCAACAAGAGACCCAGTACTTC. This encodes CASSPRLAGTNQQETQYF.

The J gene is TRBJ2-7, the V gene TRBV6-5, with D perhaps matching TRBD2 (6 bases). The germline V and J ends were trimmed by 7 bases and 3 bases, with 16 bases remaining between them. Per germline, CDR1 MNHEY and CDR2 SVGAGI. The CDR3 length is 14 residues. The CDR3 loop is CASTPGLANYEQYF. CDR3 in DNA: TGTGCCAGCACGCCGGGACTGGCCAACTACGAGCAGTACTTC.

This rearrangement joins TRBV12-3 or TRBV12-4 to TRBJ2-7; TRBD1 is a possible D gene (5 bases). This CDR3 comprises 13 residues. V lost 11 bases and J lost 4, with 18 bases in between. In nucleotides, the CDR3 is TGTGCCTCGGCGCGCAGGGTTTATTACGAGCAGTACTTC. Amino acids: CASARRVYYEQYF.

The rearrangement uses TRBV5-1 and TRBJ1-2; 9 positions match TRBD1. The germline CDR1 and CDR2 sequences are SGHRS and YFSETQ. V shed 2 bases, J shed 4 bases, and the junction held 3 bases outside the gene matches. This CDR3 contains 14 residues. The CDR3 is CASSFDRGSYGYTF. The CDR3 DNA sequence: TGCGCCAGCAGCTTTGACAGGGGGAGCTATGGCTACACCTTC.

This chain joins TRBV7-2 and TRBJ1-1, with a weak D call TRBD1 (5 bases). Germline V lookup: CDR1 SGHTA, CDR2 FQGNSA. The CDR3 contains 15 residues. Trimming pared 5 bases from V and 2 bases from J, leaving 15 bases between. The CDR3 DNA reads TGTGCCAGCAGCGCCTACACAGGTTTAAACACTGAAGCTTTCTTT. This sequence encodes CASSAYTGLNTEAFF.

The chain has TRBV7-2 and TRBJ2-1; TRBD1 aligns across 8 bases. CDR1 SGHTA and CDR2 FQGNSA come from the germline V gene. This CDR3 comprises 14 residues. With 5 bases clipped from V and 2 bases from J, the junction kept 2 bases outside the gene matches. The CDR3, as DNA: TGTGCCAGCAGCGTGGACAGGGCCTACAATGAGCAGTTCTTC. Translating it yields CASSVDRAYNEQFF.

V usage is TRBV5-4 and J usage is TRBJ1-6, with D possibly TRBD1 on 6 matching bases. Trimming pared 5 bases from V and 9 bases from J, leaving 15 bases between. CDR1 and CDR2 (germline): SGHNT, YYREEE (reference sequence). There are 14 residues in the CDR3. CDR3 in amino acids: CASRYTGSGSPLHF. CDR3 DNA sequence: TGTGCCAGCAGATACACAGGGTCTGGTTCACCCCTCCACTTT.

The rearrangement uses TRBV7-3 and TRBJ2-1; the match to TRBD1 covers 7 bases. The CDR3 length is 16 residues. The ends lost 4 bases at V and 6 bases at J; junction bases unmatched: 12. Germline CDR1 and CDR2: SGHTA and FQGTGA. CDR3 loop: CASSSTGAVPTNEQFF. CDR3 nucleotides: TGTGCCAGCAGCTCAACAGGGGCTGTCCCCACCAATGAGCAGTTCTTC.

The genes are TRBV2 and TRBJ2-3, with D unclear. From germline, CDR1 is SNHLY and CDR2 FYNNEI. V was shortened by 3 bases and J by 2 bases, with 9 bases between the two germline ends. This CDR3 has 14 amino acids. CDR3 amino acids: CASSEVAYTDTQYF. The CDR3 region has the DNA TGTGCCAGCAGTGAGGTGGCTTACACAGATACGCAGTATTTT.

The chain uses TRBV18 and TRBJ1-1; D is unclear. This CDR3 is built from 14 residues. Between the trimmed V and J ends, which lost 0 bases and 4 bases, there was a span of 9 bases. Germline V gene sequence: CDR1 KGHSH, CDR2 LQKENI. The CDR3 coding sequence is TGTGCCAGCTCACCACCTGGAGAAGCCACTGAAGCTTTCTTT. Encoded protein: CASSPPGEATEAFF.

The chain recombines TRBV5-1 with TRBJ1-2, with D perhaps TRBD1 (5 bases). Germline V lookup: CDR1 SGHRS, CDR2 YFSETQ. Trimming removed 0 bases at V and 0 bases at J, with 9 bases between. The CDR3 sequence is 15 residues long. The CDR3 bases are TGCGCCAGCAGCTTGGCCGCGGGGGCTAACTATGGCTACACCTTC. As protein: CASSLAAGANYGYTF.

V gene TRBV11-2 combines with J gene TRBJ1-2; 9 bases map to TRBD1. In germline, CDR1 is SGHAT, CDR2 FQNNGV. The CDR3 totals 14 residues. V lost 5 bases, J lost 1 base, and 2 bases stayed unmatched. DNA for the CDR3: TGTGCCAGCAGCAAGGACAGGGGTAACTATGGCTACACCTTC. Translated, it gives CASSKDRGNYGYTF.

This sequence joins TRBV19 and TRBJ2-7, with 8 bases that match TRBD1. CDR1 is LNHDA and CDR2 is SQIVND in the germline V gene (reference sequence). The CDR3 sequence is 14 residues long. After removal of 6 bases from V and 6 bases from J, the junction contained 10 bases not matched to a gene. DNA for the CDR3: TGTGCCAGTAGATCCGCGGACAGGGTTGGCGAGCAGTACTTC. Encoded protein: CASRSADRVGEQYF.

V is TRBV5-8 and J is TRBJ1-5; 9 nucleotides match TRBD1. V was pared by 5 bases and J by 5 bases, with 8 bases of the junction left unmatched. Per germline, CDR1 SGHTS and CDR2 YDEGEE. The CDR3 contains 15 residues. As DNA, the CDR3 is TGTGCCAGCAGTTATAGGACAGGGGCCTATCAGCCCCAGCATTTT. Its translation: CASSYRTGAYQPQHF.

Only a few counts were recorded for this clone. V is TRBV11-2 and J is TRBJ2-7, with TRBD1 matching over 8 bases. Germline CDR1 is SGHAT and CDR2 is FQNNGV. V lost 1 base and J lost 6; bases outside the gene matches: 8. This CDR3 has 15 residues. CDR3 coding DNA: TGTGCCAGCAGCTTAGCCGACAGGGGAGGCTTCGAGCAGTACTTC. The encoded protein is CASSLADRGGFEQYF.

This chain links TRBV6-5 with TRBJ1-1; 11 bases are a match to TRBD1. Germline CDR1 is MNHEY and CDR2 is SVGAGI. V lost 0 bases to trimming and J lost 4 bases; unmatched junction nucleotides: 4. The CDR3 extends over 16 amino acids. Here the CDR3 reads CASSYSRTGGGTEAFF. The CDR3 DNA reads as TGTGCCAGCAGTTACTCGAGGACAGGGGGCGGCACTGAAGCTTTCTTT.

The rearrangement uses TRBV19 and TRBJ1-3, with a tentative D call TRBD1 (6 bases). In germline, CDR1 is LNHDA, CDR2 SQIVND (reference sequence). Trimming pared 7 bases from V and 0 bases from J, leaving 16 bases between. This CDR3 has 16 residues. The CDR3 DNA follows: TGTGCCAGTACCCCGGACAGTTGGTACTCTGGAAACACCATATATTTT. Translated, it gives CASTPDSWYSGNTIYF.

Only a few counts were recorded for this clone. The gene calls are TRBV19 and TRBJ2-3, with 8 bases matching TRBD2. The CDR3 is 17 residues long. The germline V gene encodes CDR1 LNHDA and CDR2 SQIVND (reference sequence). Germline trimming cut 3 bases from V and 2 bases from J; bases unmatched to any gene: 10. The CDR3 is CASSIDGAGAYTDTQYF. CDR3 in DNA: TGTGCCAGTAGTATTGATGGAGCGGGAGCTTACACAGATACGCAGTATTTT.

The chain joins TRBV4-2 to TRBJ2-5; 7 bases fit TRBD2. Per germline, CDR1 LGHNA and CDR2 YNFKEQ. The CDR3 contains 16 residues. Trimming cost V 0 bases and J 1 base; bases outside gene matches: 5. CDR3 in amino acids: CASSQDPAGTQETQYF. Here the CDR3 DNA reads TGTGCCAGCAGCCAAGATCCAGCGGGGACCCAAGAGACCCAGTACTTC.

The V and J genes are TRBV18 and TRBJ2-7; possibly TRBD2 for D (5 bases). V shed 3 bases and J shed 2 bases, with 11 bases lying between them. CDR3 size: 14 residues. Germline V lookup: CDR1 KGHSH, CDR2 LQKENI. DNA of the CDR3: TGTGCCAGCTCACCTGCGGGTATAACCTACGAGCAGTACTTC. Amino acid sequence: CASSPAGITYEQYF.

The V gene is TRBV5-6, the J gene TRBJ1-2; 9 nucleotides align to TRBD1. The junction had 4 bases not matched to a gene; V was cut back by 4 bases and J by 6 bases. Germline loops: CDR1 SGHDT, CDR2 YYEEEE. The CDR3 sequence is 13 residues long. CDR3 sequence reads: CASSPTGGHGYTF. The CDR3 DNA sequence: TGTGCCAGCAGCCCGACAGGGGGTCATGGCTACACCTTC.

This rearrangement joins TRBV3-1 (or the pseudogene TRBV3-2) to TRBJ2-3, with 15 nucleotides matching TRBD2. The CDR3 totals 19 residues. The ends lost 4 bases at V and 4 bases at J; junction bases unmatched: 12. Germline V gene data show CDR1 as LGHDT and CDR2 as YNNKEL (reference sequence). The CDR3 region is CASSRMPGLAGGLSDTQYF. In DNA form, the CDR3 reads TGTGCCAGCAGCCGAATGCCGGGACTAGCGGGAGGTTTGTCAGATACGCAGTATTTT.

V usage is TRBV5-6 and J usage is TRBJ2-7, with TRBD1 matching over 7 bases. CDR1 is SGHDT and CDR2 is YYEEEE in the germline V gene. V lost 4 bases, J lost 3 bases, and 7 bases stayed unmatched. The CDR3 has 14 residues. In nucleotides, the CDR3 is TGTGCCAGCAGCGTGGACAGGCGTAGCTACGAGCAGTACTTC. Protein: CASSVDRRSYEQYF. The full variable domain, rest sourced from reference TRBV5-6 and TRBJ2-7, is DAGVTQSPTHLIKTRGQQVTLRCSPKSGHDTVSWYQQALGQGPQFIFQYYEEEERQRGNFPDRFSGHQFPNYSSELNVNALLLGDSALYLCASSVDRRSYEQYFGPGTRLTVT.

This rearrangement joins TRBV18 to TRBJ2-5, with 8 bases matching TRBD2. This CDR3 contains 13 residues. Germline values: CDR1 KGHSH, CDR2 LQKENI. V lost 8 bases, J lost 7 bases, and 9 bases stayed unmatched. For the CDR3, the DNA is TGTGCCAGCACCGGGAGGGGCGACGGGACCCAGTACTTC. It translates to CASTGRGDGTQYF.

This clone was detected only once. This chain joins TRBV29-1 and TRBJ1-1; the D gene is possibly TRBD1 (5 bases). V lost 4 bases and J 5 bases, leaving 17 bases between the germline ends. This CDR3 is built from 14 residues. CDR1 SQVTM and CDR2 ANQGSEA come from the germline V gene. In DNA, the CDR3 is TGCAGCGTTGGTGGAGGGGCGGGTGGTACTGAAGCTTTCTTT. Translating gives CSVGGGAGGTEAFF.

V is TRBV3-1 (or the pseudogene TRBV3-2) and J is TRBJ2-7; possibly TRBD2 for D (6 bases). The CDR3 sequence is 14 residues long. Looked up from germline, CDR1 is LGHDT and CDR2 is YNNKEL (reference sequence). V was pared by 4 bases and J by 3 bases, with 13 bases between. The CDR3 protein is CASSPRSGVYEQYF. In DNA form, the CDR3 reads TGTGCCAGCAGCCCCAGGTCGGGGGTCTACGAGCAGTACTTC.